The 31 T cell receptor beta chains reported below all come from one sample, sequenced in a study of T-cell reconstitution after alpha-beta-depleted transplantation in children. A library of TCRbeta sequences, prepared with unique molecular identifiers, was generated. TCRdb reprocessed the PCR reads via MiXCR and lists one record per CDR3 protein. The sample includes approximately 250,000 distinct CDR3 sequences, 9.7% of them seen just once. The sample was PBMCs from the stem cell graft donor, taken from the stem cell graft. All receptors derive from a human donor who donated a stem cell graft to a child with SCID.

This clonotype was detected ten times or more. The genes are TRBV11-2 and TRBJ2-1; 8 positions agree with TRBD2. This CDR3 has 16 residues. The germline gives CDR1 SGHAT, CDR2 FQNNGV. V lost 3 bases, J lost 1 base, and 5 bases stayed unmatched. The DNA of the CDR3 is TGTGCCAGCAGCTTCGTAGCGGGGAGGTCCTACAATGAGCAGTTCTTC. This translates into CASSFVAGRSYNEQFF.

The CDR3 reads CSVKRDTKYTEAFF. CDR3 DNA sequence: TGCAGCGTAAAAAGGGACACGAAATACACTGAAGCTTTCTTT. The V and J genes are TRBV29-1 and TRBJ1-1; D is possibly TRBD1 (6 bases). Trimming removed 6 bases from V and 3 bases from J, with 17 bases in between. CDR1 is SQVTM, CDR2 ANQGSEA, per germline. This CDR3 comprises 14 residues.

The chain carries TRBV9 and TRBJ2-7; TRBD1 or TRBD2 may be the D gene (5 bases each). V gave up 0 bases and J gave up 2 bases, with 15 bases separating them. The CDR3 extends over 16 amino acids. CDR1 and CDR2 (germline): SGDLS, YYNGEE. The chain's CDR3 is CASSVDPGTATYEQYF. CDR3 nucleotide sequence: TGTGCCAGCAGCGTAGACCCCGGGACCGCGACCTACGAGCAGTACTTC.

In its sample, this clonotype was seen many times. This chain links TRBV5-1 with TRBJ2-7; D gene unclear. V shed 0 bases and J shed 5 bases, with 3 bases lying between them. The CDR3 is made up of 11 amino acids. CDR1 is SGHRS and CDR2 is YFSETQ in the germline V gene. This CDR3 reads CASSLEDEQYF. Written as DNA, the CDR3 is TGCGCCAGCAGCTTGGAGGACGAGCAGTACTTC.

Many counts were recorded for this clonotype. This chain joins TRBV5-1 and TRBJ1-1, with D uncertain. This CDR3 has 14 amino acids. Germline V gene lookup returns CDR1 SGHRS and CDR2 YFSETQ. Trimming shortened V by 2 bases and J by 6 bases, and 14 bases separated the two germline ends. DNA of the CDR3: TGCGCCAGCAGCTTTTCGCTCCGGGGAGCTGAAGCTTTCTTT. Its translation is CASSFSLRGAEAFF.

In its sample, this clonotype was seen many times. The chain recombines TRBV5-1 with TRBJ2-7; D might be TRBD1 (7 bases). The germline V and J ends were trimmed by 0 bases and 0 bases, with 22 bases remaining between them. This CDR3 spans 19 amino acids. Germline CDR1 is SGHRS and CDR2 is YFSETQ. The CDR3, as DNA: TGCGCCAGCAGCTTGGCTTGGTCAGGGGGTAAGGACTACTCCTACGAGCAGTACTTC. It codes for CASSLAWSGGKDYSYEQYF.

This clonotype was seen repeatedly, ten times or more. CDR3 DNA sequence: TGCGCCAGCCGAAAGTCAACAGGGGGCGGCACTGAAGCTTTCTTT. It specifies CASRKSTGGGTEAFF. The chain employs TRBV5-1 and TRBJ1-1, with TRBD1 matching 9 bases. The CDR3 length is 15 residues. Germline CDR1 SGHRS, CDR2 YFSETQ. The V gene end was trimmed by 7 bases and the J gene end by 4 bases; junction bases not matched to a gene: 11. Full variable domain (rest looked up from reference TRBV5-1 and TRBJ1-1): KAGVTQTPRYLIKTRGQQVTLSCSPISGHRSVSWYQQTPGQGLQFLFEYFSETQRNKGNFPGRFSGRQFSNSRSEMNVSTLELGDSALYLCASRKSTGGGTEAFFGQGTRLTVV.

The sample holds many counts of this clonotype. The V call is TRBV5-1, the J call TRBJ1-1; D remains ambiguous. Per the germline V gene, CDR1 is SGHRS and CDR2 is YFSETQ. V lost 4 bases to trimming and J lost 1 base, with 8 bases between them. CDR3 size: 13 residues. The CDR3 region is CASSNRPNTEAFF. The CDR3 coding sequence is TGCGCCAGCAGCAACCGGCCGAACACTGAAGCTTTCTTT. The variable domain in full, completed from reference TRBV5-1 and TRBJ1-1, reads KAGVTQTPRYLIKTRGQQVTLSCSPISGHRSVSWYQQTPGQGLQFLFEYFSETQRNKGNFPGRFSGRQFSNSRSEMNVSTLELGDSALYLCASSNRPNTEAFFGQGTRLTVV.

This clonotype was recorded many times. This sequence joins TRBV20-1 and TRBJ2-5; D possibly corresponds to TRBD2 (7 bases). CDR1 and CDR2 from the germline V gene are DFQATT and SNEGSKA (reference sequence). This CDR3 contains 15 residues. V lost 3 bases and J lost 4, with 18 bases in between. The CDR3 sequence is CSARSDAGAGETQYF. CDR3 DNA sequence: TGCAGTGCTAGGTCTGATGCGGGGGCGGGAGAGACCCAGTACTTC.

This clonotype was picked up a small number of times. The CDR3 loop is CASRYRVASYNEQFF. The CDR3 DNA is TGTGCCAGCAGATACAGGGTGGCCTCCTACAATGAGCAGTTCTTC. The chain is built from TRBV6-5 and TRBJ2-1; D is possibly TRBD1 (6 bases). Trimming took 6 bases from V and 0 from J, leaving 12 bases between them. This CDR3 has 15 residues. Per germline, CDR1 MNHEY and CDR2 SVGAGI.

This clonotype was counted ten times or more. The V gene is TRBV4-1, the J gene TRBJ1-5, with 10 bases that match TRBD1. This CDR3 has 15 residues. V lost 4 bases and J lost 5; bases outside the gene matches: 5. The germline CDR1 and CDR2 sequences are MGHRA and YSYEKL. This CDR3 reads CASSPPGQGYQPQHF. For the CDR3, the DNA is TGCGCCAGCAGCCCCCCGGGACAGGGGTATCAGCCCCAGCATTTT.

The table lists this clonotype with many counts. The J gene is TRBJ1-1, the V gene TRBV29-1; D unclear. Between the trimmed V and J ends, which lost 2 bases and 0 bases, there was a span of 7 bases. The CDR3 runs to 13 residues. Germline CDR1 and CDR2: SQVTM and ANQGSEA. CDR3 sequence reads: CSVEPRMNTEAFF. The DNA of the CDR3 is TGCAGCGTTGAACCCAGAATGAACACTGAAGCTTTCTTT.

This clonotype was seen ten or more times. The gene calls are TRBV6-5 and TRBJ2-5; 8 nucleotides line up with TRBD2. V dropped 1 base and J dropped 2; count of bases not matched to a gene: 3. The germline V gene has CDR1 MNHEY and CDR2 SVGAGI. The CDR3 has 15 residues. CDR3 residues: CASSYWASGQETQYF. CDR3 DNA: TGTGCCAGCAGTTACTGGGCTAGCGGGCAAGAGACCCAGTACTTC.

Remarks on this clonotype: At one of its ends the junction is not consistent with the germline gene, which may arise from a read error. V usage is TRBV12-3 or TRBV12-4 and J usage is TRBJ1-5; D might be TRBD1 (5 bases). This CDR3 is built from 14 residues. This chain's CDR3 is CANSPRGGNQPQHF. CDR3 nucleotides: TGTGCCAACAGTCCACGTGGGGGAAATCAGCCCCAGCATTTT.

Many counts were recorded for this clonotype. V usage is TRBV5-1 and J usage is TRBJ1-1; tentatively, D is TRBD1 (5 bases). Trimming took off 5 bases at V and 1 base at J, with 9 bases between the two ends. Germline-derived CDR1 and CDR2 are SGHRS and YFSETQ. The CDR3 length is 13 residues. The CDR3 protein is CASRPGTNTEAFF. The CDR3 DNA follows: TGCGCCAGCAGACCCGGGACGAACACTGAAGCTTTCTTT.

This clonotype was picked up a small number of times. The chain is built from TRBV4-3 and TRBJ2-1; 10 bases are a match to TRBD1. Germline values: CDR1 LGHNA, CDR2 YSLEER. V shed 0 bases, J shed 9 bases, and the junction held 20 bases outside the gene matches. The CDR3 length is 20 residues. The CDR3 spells CASSQEVTGGGLLGFREQFF. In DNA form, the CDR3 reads TGCGCCAGCAGCCAAGAGGTGACAGGGGGCGGTTTGCTGGGCTTTCGTGAGCAGTTCTTC.

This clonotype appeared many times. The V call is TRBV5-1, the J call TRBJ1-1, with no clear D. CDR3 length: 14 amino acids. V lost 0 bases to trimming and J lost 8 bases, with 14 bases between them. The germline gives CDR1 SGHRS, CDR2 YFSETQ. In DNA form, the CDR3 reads TGCGCCAGCAGCTTGGACCACCGTAGTACCGAAGCTTTCTTT. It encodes CASSLDHRSTEAFF.

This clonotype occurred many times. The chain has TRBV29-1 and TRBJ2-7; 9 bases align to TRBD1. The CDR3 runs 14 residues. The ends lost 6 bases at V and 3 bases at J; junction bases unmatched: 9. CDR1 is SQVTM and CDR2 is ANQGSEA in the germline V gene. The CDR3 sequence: CSVKRDRESYEQYF. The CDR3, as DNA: TGCAGCGTAAAGAGGGACAGGGAGAGCTACGAGCAGTACTTC.

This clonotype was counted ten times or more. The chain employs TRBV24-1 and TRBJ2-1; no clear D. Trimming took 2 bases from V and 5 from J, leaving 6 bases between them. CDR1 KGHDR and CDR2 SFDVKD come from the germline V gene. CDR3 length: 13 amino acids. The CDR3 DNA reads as TGTGCCACCAGTGATTCTCCAGACAATGAGCAGTTCTTC. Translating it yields CATSDSPDNEQFF.

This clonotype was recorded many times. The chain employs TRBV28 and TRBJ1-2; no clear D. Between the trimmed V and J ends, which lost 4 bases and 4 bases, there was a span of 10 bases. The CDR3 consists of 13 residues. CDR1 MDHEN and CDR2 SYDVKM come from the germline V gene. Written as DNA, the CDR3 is TGTGCCAGCAGTTCCCCGACGGTCTATGGCTACACCTTC. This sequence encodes CASSSPTVYGYTF.

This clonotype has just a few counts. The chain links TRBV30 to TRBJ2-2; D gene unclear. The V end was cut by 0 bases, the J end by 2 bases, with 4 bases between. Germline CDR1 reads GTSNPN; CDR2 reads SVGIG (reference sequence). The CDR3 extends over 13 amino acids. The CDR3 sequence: CAWSVHNTGELFF. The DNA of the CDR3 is TGTGCCTGGAGTGTACATAACACCGGGGAGCTGTTTTTT.

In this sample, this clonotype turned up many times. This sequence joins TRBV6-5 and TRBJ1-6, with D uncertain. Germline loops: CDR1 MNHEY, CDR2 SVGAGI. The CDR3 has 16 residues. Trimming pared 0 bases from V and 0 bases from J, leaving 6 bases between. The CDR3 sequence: CASSYSWSSYNSPLHF. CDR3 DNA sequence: TGTGCCAGCAGTTACTCATGGAGCTCCTATAATTCACCCCTCCACTTT.

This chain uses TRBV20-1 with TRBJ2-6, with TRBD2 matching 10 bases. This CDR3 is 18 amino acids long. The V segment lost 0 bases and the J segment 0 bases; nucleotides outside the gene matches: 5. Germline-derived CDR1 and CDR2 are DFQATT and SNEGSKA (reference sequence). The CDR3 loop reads CSARDRLAGASGANVLTF. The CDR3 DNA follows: TGCAGTGCTAGAGATAGGCTAGCGGGGGCCTCTGGGGCCAACGTCCTGACTTTC.

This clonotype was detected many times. CDR3 protein: CASSYLAGSIYEQYF. DNA of the CDR3: TGTGCCAGCAGCTACCTAGCGGGGAGCATCTACGAGCAGTACTTC. The chain employs TRBV7-2 and TRBJ2-7; 9 bases agree with TRBD2. The V gene end was trimmed by 4 bases and the J gene end by 3 bases; junction bases not matched to a gene: 7. This CDR3 region has 15 residues. Per germline, CDR1 SGHTA and CDR2 FQGNSA.

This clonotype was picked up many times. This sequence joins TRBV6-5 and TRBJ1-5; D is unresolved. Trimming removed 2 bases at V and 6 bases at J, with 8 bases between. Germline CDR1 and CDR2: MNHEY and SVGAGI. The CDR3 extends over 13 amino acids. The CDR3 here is CASSYLLGQPQHF. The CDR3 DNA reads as TGTGCCAGCAGTTACCTTCTAGGTCAGCCCCAGCATTTT.

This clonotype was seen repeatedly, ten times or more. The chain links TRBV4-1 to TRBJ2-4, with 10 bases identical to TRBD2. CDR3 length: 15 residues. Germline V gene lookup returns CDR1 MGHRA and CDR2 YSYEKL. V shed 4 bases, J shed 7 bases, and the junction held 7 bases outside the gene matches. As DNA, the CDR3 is TGCGCCAGCAGCCCTTTACGGACTAGCGGTAACATTCAGTACTTC. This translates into CASSPLRTSGNIQYF.

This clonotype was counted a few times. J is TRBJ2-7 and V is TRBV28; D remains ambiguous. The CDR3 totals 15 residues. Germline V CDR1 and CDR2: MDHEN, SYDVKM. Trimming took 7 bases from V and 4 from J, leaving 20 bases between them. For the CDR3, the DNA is TGTGCCAGCACCACGCCCGCCCATCCGACATACGAGCAGTACTTC. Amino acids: CASTTPAHPTYEQYF. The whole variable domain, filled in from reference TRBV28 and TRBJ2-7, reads DVKVTQSSRYLVKRTGEKVFLECVQDMDHENMFWYRQDPGLGLRLIYFSYDVKMKEKGDIPEGYSVSREKKERFSLILESASTNQTSMYLCASTTPAHPTYEQYFGPGTRLTVT.

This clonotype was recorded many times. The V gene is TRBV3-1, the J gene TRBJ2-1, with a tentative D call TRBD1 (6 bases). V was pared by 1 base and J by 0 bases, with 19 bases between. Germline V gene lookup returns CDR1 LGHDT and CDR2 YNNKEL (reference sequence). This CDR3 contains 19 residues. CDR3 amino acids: CASSQVIRTEGSSYNEQFF. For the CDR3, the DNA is TGTGCCAGCAGCCAAGTTATCCGGACAGAAGGTAGCTCCTACAATGAGCAGTTCTTC.

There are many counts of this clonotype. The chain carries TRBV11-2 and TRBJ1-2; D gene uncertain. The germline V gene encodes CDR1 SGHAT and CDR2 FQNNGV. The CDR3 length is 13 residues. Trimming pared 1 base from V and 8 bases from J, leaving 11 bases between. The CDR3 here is CASSLAGPAGYTF. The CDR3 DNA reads TGTGCCAGCAGCTTAGCCGGGCCGGCGGGCTACACCTTC.

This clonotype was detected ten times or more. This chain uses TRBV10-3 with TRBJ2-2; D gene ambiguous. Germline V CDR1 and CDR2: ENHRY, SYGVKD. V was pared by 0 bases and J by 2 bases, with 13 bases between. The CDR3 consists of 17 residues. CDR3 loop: CAISESWFLGNTGELFF. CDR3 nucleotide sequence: TGTGCCATCAGTGAGTCATGGTTCTTGGGCAACACCGGGGAGCTGTTTTTT.

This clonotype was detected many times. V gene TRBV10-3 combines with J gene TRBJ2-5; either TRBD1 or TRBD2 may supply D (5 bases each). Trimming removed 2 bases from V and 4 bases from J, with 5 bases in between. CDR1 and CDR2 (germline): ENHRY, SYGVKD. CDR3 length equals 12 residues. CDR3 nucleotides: TGTGCCATCAGTGAGGGGGGAGAGACCCAGTACTTC. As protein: CAISEGGETQYF.